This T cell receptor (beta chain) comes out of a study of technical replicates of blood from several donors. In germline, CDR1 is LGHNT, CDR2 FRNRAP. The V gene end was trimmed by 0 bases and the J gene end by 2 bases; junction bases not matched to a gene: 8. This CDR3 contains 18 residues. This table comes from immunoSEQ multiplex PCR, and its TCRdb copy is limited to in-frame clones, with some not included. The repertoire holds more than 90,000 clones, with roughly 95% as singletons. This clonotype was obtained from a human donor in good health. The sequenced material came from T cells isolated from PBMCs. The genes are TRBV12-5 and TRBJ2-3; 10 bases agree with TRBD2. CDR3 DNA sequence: TGTGCTAGTGGTTTGGTACGGGCTAGCGGGAGTCCCACAGATACGCAGTATTTT. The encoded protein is CASGLVRASGSPTDTQYF. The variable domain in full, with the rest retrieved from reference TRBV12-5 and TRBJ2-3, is DARVTQTPRHKVTEMGQEVTMRCQPILGHNTVFWYRQTMMQGLELLAYFRNRAPLDDSGMPKDRFSAEMPDATLATLKIQPSEPRDSAVYFCASGLVRASGSPTDTQYFGPGTRLTVL.